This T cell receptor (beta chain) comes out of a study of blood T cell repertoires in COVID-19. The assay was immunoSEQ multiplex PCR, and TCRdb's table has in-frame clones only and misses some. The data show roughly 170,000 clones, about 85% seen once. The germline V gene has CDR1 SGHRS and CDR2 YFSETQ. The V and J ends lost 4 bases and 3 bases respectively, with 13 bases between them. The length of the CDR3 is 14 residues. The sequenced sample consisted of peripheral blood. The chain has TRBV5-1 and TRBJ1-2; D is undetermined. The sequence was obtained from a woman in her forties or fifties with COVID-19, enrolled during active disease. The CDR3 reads CASSVTGVDYGYTF. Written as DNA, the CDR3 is TGCGCCAGCAGCGTAACGGGAGTAGACTATGGCTACACCTTC. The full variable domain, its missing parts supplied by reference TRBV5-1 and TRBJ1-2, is KAGVTQTPRYLIKTRGQQVTLSCSPISGHRSVSWYQQTPGQGLQFLFEYFSETQRNKGNFPGRFSGRQFSNSRSEMNVSTLELGDSALYLCASSVTGVDYGYTFGSGTRLTVV.